The 31 T cell receptor beta chains below come from one sample, sequenced in a study of cytotoxic CD8 clonotypes in ibrutinib-treated CLL. The data were produced by immunoSEQ multiplex PCR, yet TCRdb's version contains in-frame clones alone and is incomplete. The sample records 250,000 to 350,000 clones, approximately 76% being singletons. The sample here was PBMCs, taken at disease progression, from a patient treated with ibrutinib. The receptors stem from a human donor with chronic lymphocytic leukemia.

The CDR3 bases are TGCGCCAGCAGCCCAGACGGCGGGAGGGCCGGTGCCCCCACAGATACGCAGTATTTT. Amino acids: CASSPDGGRAGAPTDTQYF. V is TRBV4-1 and J is TRBJ2-3, with 9 bases that match TRBD2. The CDR3 sequence is 19 residues long. Looked up from germline, CDR1 is MGHRA and CDR2 is YSYEKL. Germline trimming cut 4 bases from V and 2 bases from J; bases unmatched to any gene: 16.

This clone was counted only a few times. This chain uses TRBV6-5 with TRBJ1-1; the D gene is possibly TRBD1 (5 bases). The germline gives CDR1 MNHEY, CDR2 SVGAGI. Between the trimmed V and J ends, which lost 0 bases and 5 bases, there was a span of 13 bases. The CDR3 runs 15 residues. The CDR3 coding sequence is TGTGCCAGCAGTTACTCGTGGGGGTCGAGGACTGAAGCTTTCTTT. Protein sequence: CASSYSWGSRTEAFF.

This sequence joins TRBV4-1 and TRBJ2-5; D gene ambiguous. V lost 2 bases to trimming and J lost 5 bases, with 12 bases between them. Germline V lookup: CDR1 MGHRA, CDR2 YSYEKL. There are 14 residues in the CDR3. The DNA for the CDR3 is TGCGCCAGCAGCCAATTGCCAGTCGTGGAGACCCAGTACTTC. This sequence encodes CASSQLPVVETQYF.

The V gene is TRBV19, the J gene TRBJ2-6; no clear D gene. V dropped 5 bases and J dropped 0 bases, with 8 bases sitting between them. The CDR3 consists of 15 residues. The V gene's germline CDR1 is LNHDA and CDR2 SQIVND (reference sequence). CDR3 DNA: TGTGCCAGTAGTGTCGAGTCCTCTGGGGCCAACGTCCTGACTTTC. This codes for CASSVESSGANVLTF.

The V call is TRBV5-1, the J call TRBJ2-5, with TRBD1 as a possible D gene (6 bases). CDR1 SGHRS and CDR2 YFSETQ come from the germline V gene. Trimming cost V 4 bases and J 5 bases, with 15 bases left between them. CDR3 length: 14 amino acids. DNA of the CDR3: TGCGCCAGCAGCCCCGACAGGCTAGGGGAGACCCAGTACTTC. Encoded protein: CASSPDRLGETQYF.

The table lists this clone with a count of one. The J gene is TRBJ2-2, the V gene TRBV4-1, with 7 bases identical to TRBD1. The CDR3 covers 16 residues. V was pared by 1 base and J by 6 bases, with 8 bases of the junction left unmatched. Looked up from germline, CDR1 is MGHRA and CDR2 is YSYEKL. The CDR3, as DNA: TGCGCCAGCAGCCAAGTAACAGGGGAGTTCCCCGGGGAGCTGTTTTTT. Its translation is CASSQVTGEFPGELFF.

The chain combines TRBV5-1 with TRBJ2-6; D is uncertain. The CDR3 has 19 amino acids. Trimming removed 0 bases at V and 4 bases at J, with 20 bases between. Per the germline V gene, CDR1 is SGHRS and CDR2 is YFSETQ. This chain's CDR3 is CASSLVGRNSGLGANVLTF. CDR3 nucleotide sequence: TGCGCCAGCAGCTTGGTTGGACGGAACTCTGGGTTGGGGGCCAACGTCCTGACTTTC.

The chain has TRBV7-6 and TRBJ1-4; D may be TRBD1 (6 bases). The CDR3 covers 18 residues. Between the trimmed V and J ends, which lost 2 bases and 10 bases, there was a span of 26 bases. The germline V gene has CDR1 SGHVS and CDR2 FNYEAQ. For the CDR3, the DNA is TGTGCCAGCAGCTTATTTTACTCGGCAGAGGGGGAAGCCGGAAAACTGTTTTTT. Translation gives CASSLFYSAEGEAGKLFF.

The chain links TRBV9 to TRBJ1-2, with 10 nucleotides matching TRBD1. There are 17 residues in the CDR3. Trimming cost V 4 bases and J 4 bases; bases outside gene matches: 13. Germline assignment: CDR1 SGDLS and CDR2 YYNGEE. CDR3 sequence: CASSKTGTGDWSYGYTF. In nucleotides, the CDR3 is TGTGCCAGCAGCAAAACAGGGACAGGGGATTGGAGCTATGGCTACACCTTC.

The rearrangement uses TRBV7-3 and TRBJ2-1; no firm D call. The V and J ends lost 0 bases and 6 bases respectively, with 12 bases between them. Germline CDR1 is SGHTA and CDR2 is FQGTGA. The CDR3 contains 15 residues. CDR3 DNA sequence: TGTGCCAGCAGCTTAACTCGGACGGGTGGCAATGAGCAGTTCTTC. Its protein is CASSLTRTGGNEQFF.

This sequence joins TRBV20-1 and TRBJ2-7; D gene ambiguous. Germline CDR1 is DFQATT and CDR2 is SNEGSKA (reference sequence). The CDR3 sequence is 10 residues long. V was shortened by 6 bases and J by 3 bases, with 6 bases between the two germline ends. For the CDR3, the DNA is TGCAGTGCCACCTACTACGAGCAGTACTTC. This gives the protein CSATYYEQYF.

The chain employs TRBV27 and TRBJ1-5; 8 bases agree with TRBD1. The V gene end was trimmed by 5 bases and the J gene end by 2 bases; junction bases not matched to a gene: 5. This CDR3 has 15 amino acids. From germline, CDR1 is MNHEY and CDR2 SMNVEV (reference sequence). The CDR3 sequence is CASSPSGGGNQPQHF. The CDR3 DNA reads TGTGCCAGCAGTCCCTCAGGGGGCGGCAATCAGCCCCAGCATTTT.

The rearrangement uses TRBV9 and TRBJ1-2; D not resolved. V lost 0 bases and J lost 8, with 11 bases in between. The CDR3 length is 13 residues. Germline CDR1 SGDLS, CDR2 YYNGEE. The CDR3 sequence: CASSVAFGRGYTF. For the CDR3, the DNA is TGTGCCAGCAGCGTAGCTTTTGGCAGAGGCTACACCTTC.

The chain uses TRBV28 and TRBJ1-3; 8 bases align to TRBD1. This CDR3 has 14 residues. Germline CDR1 and CDR2: MDHEN and SYDVKM. V was clipped by 6 bases and J by 5 bases; unmatched bases: 6. The DNA of the CDR3 is TGTGCCAGCAGAGAGGGACAGGCTAGAAACACCATATATTTT. Its translation is CASREGQARNTIYF.

The rearrangement joins TRBV7-2 to TRBJ1-6; D might be TRBD1 (5 bases). The germline V gene has CDR1 SGHTA and CDR2 FQGNSA. This CDR3 region has 15 residues. V was cut by 0 bases and J by 7 bases, with 10 bases left in between. The CDR3 loop is CASSLASGQNSPLHF. The CDR3 DNA follows: TGTGCCAGCAGCTTAGCTTCTGGACAAAATTCACCCCTCCACTTT.

This clone has just one count. The V call is TRBV5-1, the J call TRBJ2-7; 10 nucleotides agree with TRBD2. V gave up 0 bases and J gave up 0 bases; unmatched junction bases: 9. The germline CDR1 and CDR2 sequences are SGHRS and YFSETQ. The CDR3 runs 18 residues. The CDR3 protein is CASSLAIFASGSSYEQYF. CDR3 in DNA: TGCGCCAGCAGCTTGGCCATTTTTGCTAGCGGGAGCTCCTACGAGCAGTACTTC. The variable domain in full, with the rest retrieved from reference TRBV5-1 and TRBJ2-7, is KAGVTQTPRYLIKTRGQQVTLSCSPISGHRSVSWYQQTPGQGLQFLFEYFSETQRNKGNFPGRFSGRQFSNSRSEMNVSTLELGDSALYLCASSLAIFASGSSYEQYFGPGTRLTVT.

The chain uses TRBV29-1 and TRBJ2-3; 9 bases align to TRBD2. CDR1 SQVTM and CDR2 ANQGSEA come from the germline V gene. V lost 6 bases to trimming and J lost 2 bases; unmatched junction nucleotides: 9. This CDR3 spans 15 amino acids. Here the CDR3 reads CSVPPGLAVTDTQYF. The CDR3, as DNA: TGCAGCGTGCCTCCGGGACTAGCAGTCACAGATACGCAGTATTTT.

The chain is built from TRBV7-6 and TRBJ1-3; possible D gene TRBD1, 5 bases. Trimming cost V 5 bases and J 2 bases, with 10 bases left between them. This CDR3 contains 14 residues. The germline V gene encodes CDR1 SGHVS and CDR2 FNYEAQ. The CDR3 spells CASSEGAPGNTIYF. The CDR3 region has the DNA TGTGCCAGCAGCGAAGGGGCTCCTGGAAACACCATATATTTT. Combining the CDR3 with reference TRBV7-6 and TRBJ1-3 gives the whole variable domain GAGVSQSPRYKVTKRGQDVALRCDPISGHVSLYWYRQALGQGPEFLTYFNYEAQQDKSGLPNDRFSAERPEGSISTLTIQRTEQRDSAMYRCASSEGAPGNTIYFGEGSWLTVV.

Only one count was recorded for this clone. The chain couples TRBV4-3 to TRBJ1-2; D is uncertain. Germline V gene data show CDR1 as LGHNA and CDR2 as YSLEER. Trimming took off 0 bases at V and 4 bases at J, with 9 bases between the two ends. The CDR3 is 14 amino acids. The CDR3 is CASSQDVASYGYTF. DNA of the CDR3: TGCGCCAGCAGCCAAGATGTGGCGAGCTATGGCTACACCTTC.

V usage is TRBV19 and J usage is TRBJ2-6, with D maybe TRBD1 (6 bases). CDR3 size: 16 residues. The V gene lost 6 bases and the J gene lost 0 bases, with 12 bases spanning the gap. Germline loops: CDR1 LNHDA, CDR2 SQIVND (reference sequence). CDR3 sequence (DNA): TGTGCCAGTAGCATTCAGGGGCCCTCTGGGGCCAACGTCCTGACTTTC. Its translation is CASSIQGPSGANVLTF.

This chain links TRBV7-9 with TRBJ2-5; D call uncertain. V lost 5 bases and J lost 1, with 2 bases in between. The CDR3 contains 11 residues. The germline V gene has CDR1 SEHNR and CDR2 FQNEAQ (reference sequence). The CDR3: CASSAQETQYF. In DNA, the CDR3 is TGTGCCAGCAGCGCCCAAGAGACCCAGTACTTC.

This sequence joins TRBV4-1 and TRBJ1-2; D not resolved. Germline CDR1 and CDR2: MGHRA and YSYEKL. The CDR3 contains 15 residues. The V end was cut by 4 bases, the J end by 5 bases, with 17 bases between. The CDR3 nucleotides read TGCGCCAGCAGCCCGGGAACCCCCACCCGTTATGGCTACACCTTC. Residues: CASSPGTPTRYGYTF.

This clone was seen more than once but under ten times. V gene TRBV18 combines with J gene TRBJ1-2; a weak D match, TRBD1 (5 bases). Trimming removed 4 bases from V and 3 bases from J, with 12 bases in between. Germline V CDR1 and CDR2: KGHSH, LQKENI. CDR3 length equals 14 residues. In DNA form, the CDR3 reads TGTGCCAGCTCACTCGCTGTCAGGGACTATGGCTACACCTTC. Protein sequence: CASSLAVRDYGYTF.

The chain carries TRBV25-1 and TRBJ1-2; D may be TRBD1 (5 bases). The CDR3 spans 13 residues. Germline V gives CDR1 MGHDK, CDR2 SYGVNS. Trimming removed 3 bases from V and 7 bases from J, with 12 bases in between. As DNA, the CDR3 is TGTGCCAGCAGTGAGTTTCAGGGAGGTGGCTACACCTTC. Its protein product is CASSEFQGGGYTF.

J is TRBJ2-2 and V is TRBV6-5, with D hard to call. CDR1 is MNHEY and CDR2 is SVGAGI in the germline V gene. There are 15 residues in the CDR3. The V and J ends lost 0 bases and 4 bases respectively, with 9 bases between them. The CDR3 loop is CASSYSSPGTGELFF. For the CDR3, the DNA is TGTGCCAGCAGTTACTCATCCCCGGGCACCGGGGAGCTGTTTTTT.

Here the CDR3 DNA reads TGTGCCAGCAGCAAGTCACTAGCGGGGGGCACGGATGAGCAGTTCTTC. Translating it yields CASSKSLAGGTDEQFF. The J gene is TRBJ2-1, the V gene TRBV4-2, with 12 bases matching TRBD2. The germline V gene encodes CDR1 LGHNA and CDR2 YNFKEQ. This CDR3 comprises 16 residues. The V segment lost 5 bases and the J segment 8 bases; nucleotides outside the gene matches: 10.

This clone came up once. This sequence joins TRBV6-1 and TRBJ1-1; TRBD1 aligns across 9 bases. V lost 7 bases and J lost 1; bases outside the gene matches: 7. Germline values: CDR1 MNHNS, CDR2 SASEGT. This CDR3 region has 15 residues. In DNA, the CDR3 is TGTGCCAGCACTGACCAGGACAGGGGGAACACTGAAGCTTTCTTT. Translation gives CASTDQDRGNTEAFF.

The V gene is TRBV5-4, the J gene TRBJ2-2; 10 bases match TRBD1. The CDR3 has 16 residues. Germline assignment: CDR1 SGHNT and CDR2 YYREEE (reference sequence). The V and J ends lost 4 bases and 3 bases, in that order; junction bases with no gene match: 6. Here the CDR3 reads CASSRGTGADTGELFF. The CDR3 DNA reads as TGTGCCAGCAGCCGCGGGACAGGGGCAGACACCGGGGAGCTGTTTTTT.

The gene calls are TRBV19 and TRBJ1-5; D may be TRBD1 (5 bases). The CDR3 has 15 residues. The V and J ends lost 1 base and 0 bases respectively, with 7 bases between them. Germline CDR1 LNHDA, CDR2 SQIVND (reference sequence). The CDR3 coding sequence is TGTGCCAGTAGTATAGTCAGGGATAGCAATCAGCCCCAGCATTTT. Protein product: CASSIVRDSNQPQHF.

This clone was detected once. This chain links TRBV5-6 with TRBJ1-3; perhaps TRBD1 as D (6 bases). This CDR3 has 16 amino acids. Germline V gene sequence: CDR1 SGHDT, CDR2 YYEEEE. Trimming pared 4 bases from V and 10 bases from J, leaving 24 bases between. This CDR3 is CASSAAQRGGYQTIYF. For the CDR3, the DNA is TGTGCCAGCAGCGCCGCCCAGCGAGGGGGTTATCAGACCATATATTTT.

This clone appeared a single time. This rearrangement joins TRBV10-3 to TRBJ2-7; 8 bases line up with TRBD1. Germline V gives CDR1 ENHRY, CDR2 SYGVKD. This CDR3 region has 11 residues. Unmatched junction bases numbered 0, after V lost 9 bases and J lost 2 bases. CDR3 in amino acids: CAIQGAYEQYF. The CDR3 DNA reads TGTGCCATACAGGGGGCCTACGAGCAGTACTTC.